The next 23 T cell receptor beta chains were all read from a single sample in a study of T cells in Graves' hyperthyroidism and ophthalmopathy (dated by TCRdb to the late 2010s). The library was made by multiplex PCR. Reads for this sample came from an Illumina HiSeq 2000. The TCR beta CDR3 regions were amplified from RNA transcripts. For the first round of RT-PCR on the TCR CDR3, the HTBI primer set was used together with the Qiagen OneStep RT-PCR kit. TCRdb trimmed public reads at Q25 via fastp, called clones via MiXCR and kept in-frame beta chains. Identical CDR3 protein sequences are pooled into one entry, listed with their most common genes and DNA. This sample comprises about 720,000 distinct CDR3 sequences, 18% of them detected only once. Approximately 15% of the sample goes to the ten largest clones. The specimen was blood. Source of these receptors: a woman in her fifties or sixties with Graves' hyperthyroidism that later progressed to Graves' ophthalmopathy.

This clonotype showed up many times. The genes are TRBV7-9 and TRBJ1-2; D possibly corresponds to TRBD1 (6 bases). The V gene's germline CDR1 is SEHNR and CDR2 FQNEAQ (reference sequence). The CDR3 has 15 amino acids. Between the trimmed V and J ends, which lost 4 bases and 2 bases, there was a span of 14 bases. The CDR3 loop reads CASSSPRTGNYGYTF. The CDR3 DNA sequence: TGTGCCAGCAGCTCCCCCCGAACAGGGAACTATGGCTACACCTTC.

This clonotype was found once. The chain joins TRBV6-2 or TRBV6-3 to TRBJ1-1; D gene ambiguous. CDR1 and CDR2 from the germline V gene are MNHEY and SVGEGT. V was trimmed by 5 bases and J by 9 bases, leaving 10 bases between them. The CDR3 has 11 residues. In nucleotides, the CDR3 is TGTGCCAGCAGTAAGCAGGAGCAAGCTTTCTTT. Its translation: CASSKQEQAFF.

As for this clonotype: The junction and the germline gene differ at one end; a read error may be behind it. The chain recombines TRBV19 with TRBJ2-5; TRBD2 aligns across 7 bases. Germline assignment: CDR1 LNHDA and CDR2 SQIVND (reference sequence). The CDR3 covers 14 residues. In nucleotides, the CDR3 is TGTGCCAGCAGTATTTTGAGCGGGGAAGAGACCCAGTACTTC. Protein sequence: CASSILSGEETQYF.

The CDR3 sequence: CSAEIIGTFTSYEQYF. DNA of the CDR3: TGCAGTGCTGAAATCATCGGGACATTCACATCCTACGAGCAGTACTTC. This chain links TRBV20-1 with TRBJ2-7; D might be TRBD1 (6 bases). CDR1 and CDR2 (germline): DFQATT, SNEGSKA (reference sequence). There are 16 residues in the CDR3. V lost 5 bases and J lost 1, with 21 bases in between.

There are a few counts of this clonotype. The CDR3 does not end in the conserved phenylalanine or tryptophan, so this is likely a read error. This chain links TRBV19 with TRBJ2-3, with D unclear. The germline V gene has CDR1 LNHDA and CDR2 SQIVND (reference sequence). V was clipped by 5 bases and J by 6 bases, with 21 bases between them. This CDR3 region has 16 residues. The CDR3 DNA is TGTGCCAGTAGTGACCCCGTTCGAGCACGAACGGATACGCAGTATCTT. It is translated as CASSDPVRARTDTQYL.

V is TRBV3-1 and J is TRBJ1-4; a possible D gene is TRBD1 (5 bases). This CDR3 region has 15 residues. From germline, CDR1 is LGHDT and CDR2 YNNKEL (reference sequence). Trimming left V 4 bases short and J 12 bases short, with 21 bases between. The CDR3 DNA sequence: TGTGCCAGCAGCCTCTCTCGGGGGAATAGAGAAGAACTGTTTTTT. Translation: CASSLSRGNREELFF.

The chain links TRBV19 to TRBJ1-3; possibly TRBD1 for D (5 bases). Trimming removed 6 bases at V and 0 bases at J, with 15 bases between. Germline V gene data show CDR1 as LNHDA and CDR2 as SQIVND (reference sequence). The CDR3 extends over 16 amino acids. CDR3 DNA sequence: TGTGCCAGTAGCCCGTTAGGGGCCGTCTCTGGAAACACCATATATTTT. Protein sequence: CASSPLGAVSGNTIYF.

This clonotype showed up many times. The chain uses TRBV11-2 and TRBJ2-1; D call uncertain. CDR1 is SGHAT, CDR2 FQNNGV, per germline. The length of the CDR3 is 14 residues. The V gene lost 5 bases and the J gene lost 2 bases, with 10 bases spanning the gap. The CDR3 nucleotides read TGTGCCAGCAGCGGGCAGAGGACCTACAATGAGCAGTTCTTC. Translated: CASSGQRTYNEQFF.

This clonotype was recorded at least ten times. The rearrangement links TRBV12-3 or TRBV12-4 to TRBJ1-1; no reliable D call. V lost 5 bases, J lost 4 bases, and 14 bases lay in between. This CDR3 has 14 residues. The DNA of the CDR3 is TGTGCCAGCAGTACCCGCGCGGGGTTCACTGAAGCTTTCTTT. Encoded protein: CASSTRAGFTEAFF.

This clonotype has a handful of counts. The chain combines TRBV30 with TRBJ2-1, with D possibly TRBD2 on 6 matching bases. Germline CDR1 is GTSNPN and CDR2 is SVGIG (reference sequence). This CDR3 is built from 13 residues. CDR3 sequence reads: CALKGLGNNEQFF. DNA of the CDR3: TGTGCGTTGAAGGGACTGGGAAACAATGAGCAGTTCTTC.

This clonotype was seen ten or more times. The J gene is TRBJ1-2, the V gene TRBV3-1; D possibly corresponds to TRBD1 (6 bases). The V gene's germline CDR1 is LGHDT and CDR2 YNNKEL (reference sequence). Trimming left V 3 bases short and J 4 bases short, with 18 bases between. CDR3 size: 16 residues. CDR3 nucleotides: TGTGCCAGCAGCCACTTGCTGGACAGCGGCTTCTATGGCTACACCTTC. It encodes CASSHLLDSGFYGYTF.

This clonotype was observed many times. The rearrangement uses TRBV20-1 and TRBJ2-3; TRBD2 matches 8 bases. This CDR3 region has 14 residues. Trimming took 3 bases from V and 5 from J; bases not matched to a gene: 7. Germline V gene data show CDR1 as DFQATT and CDR2 as SNEGSKA (reference sequence). In DNA form, the CDR3 reads TGCAGTGCTAGCGGGGGGGCCGATGGAGATACGCAGTATTTT. It translates to CSASGGADGDTQYF.

At least ten counts were recorded for this clonotype. The chain is built from TRBV7-3 and TRBJ2-1; 14 nucleotides match TRBD2. The CDR3 length is 15 residues. Unmatched junction bases numbered 6, after V lost 5 bases and J lost 9 bases. Germline CDR1 and CDR2: SGHTA and FQGTGA. CDR3 DNA: TGTGCCAGCAGCCTGGGACTAGCGGGGGCTAGTGAGCAGTTCTTC. Translating it yields CASSLGLAGASEQFF.

This clonotype came up a few times. V is TRBV10-3 and J is TRBJ1-4; maybe TRBD1 (5 bases). The CDR3 loop spans 14 amino acids. Per germline, CDR1 ENHRY and CDR2 SYGVKD. V lost 9 bases, J lost 2 bases, and 13 bases lay in between. The CDR3 reads CAMGTRETNEKLFF. CDR3 DNA: TGTGCCATGGGGACGAGGGAGACTAATGAAAAACTGTTTTTT.

The rearrangement uses TRBV28 and TRBJ2-1; no clear D. V gave up 2 bases and J gave up 9 bases, with 8 bases separating them. This CDR3 has 12 amino acids. CDR1 and CDR2 from the germline V gene are MDHEN and SYDVKM. The DNA for the CDR3 is TGTGCCAGCAGTTTAAGATTCAGTGAGCAGTTCTTC. Its translation: CASSLRFSEQFF. The variable domain in full, with the rest retrieved from reference TRBV28 and TRBJ2-1, is DVKVTQSSRYLVKRTGEKVFLECVQDMDHENMFWYRQDPGLGLRLIYFSYDVKMKEKGDIPEGYSVSREKKERFSLILESASTNQTSMYLCASSLRFSEQFFGPGTRLTVL.

This clonotype has ten or more counts. The chain combines TRBV5-1 with TRBJ2-1; perhaps TRBD1 as D (6 bases). Trimming removed 0 bases at V and 7 bases at J, with 17 bases between. This CDR3 region has 16 residues. Germline CDR1 reads SGHRS; CDR2 reads YFSETQ. DNA for the CDR3: TGCGCCAGCAGCTTGGCCATACAGGGAATGGCAAATGAGCAGTTCTTC. Translated, it gives CASSLAIQGMANEQFF.

This clonotype was found a few times. The genes are TRBV7-3 and TRBJ1-1; D is unclear. V was cut by 5 bases and J by 3 bases, with 13 bases left in between. In germline, CDR1 is SGHTA, CDR2 FQGTGA. The CDR3 contains 14 residues. The CDR3 sequence is CASSPEGSDTEAFF. The DNA of the CDR3 is TGTGCCAGCAGCCCCGAGGGTTCTGACACTGAAGCTTTCTTT. Variable domain in full (rest from reference TRBV7-3 and TRBJ1-1): GAGVSQTPSNKVTEKGKYVELRCDPISGHTALYWYRQSLGQGPEFLIYFQGTGAADDSGLPNDRFFAVRPEGSVSTLKIQRTERGDSAVYLCASSPEGSDTEAFFGQGTRLTVV.

This clonotype was detected ten times or more. This chain uses TRBV6-6 with TRBJ1-1; no clear D. The germline V gene has CDR1 MNHNY and CDR2 SVGAGI (reference sequence). V was trimmed by 0 bases and J by 8 bases, leaving 10 bases between them. CDR3 length: 13 amino acids. This chain's CDR3 is CASSYSVQKEAFF. The CDR3 DNA is TGTGCCAGCAGTTACTCTGTACAGAAGGAAGCTTTCTTT.

This clonotype was detected only a few times. The rearrangement uses TRBV6-2 or TRBV6-3 and TRBJ2-7, with 10 bases lining up with TRBD2. Germline trimming cut 10 bases from V and 4 bases from J; bases unmatched to any gene: 16. CDR3 size: 16 residues. The germline V gene encodes CDR1 MNHEY and CDR2 SVGEGT. CDR3 DNA: TGTGCCACTAACGTGGTAGCGGGGGGCAATCCGTACGAGCAGTACTTC. Translated, it gives CATNVVAGGNPYEQYF.

This clonotype was counted between two and nine times. This chain joins TRBV29-1 and TRBJ1-2, with TRBD1 identical over 10 bases. CDR1 is SQVTM and CDR2 is ANQGSEA in the germline V gene. The J segment lost 8 bases and the V segment lost 4 bases, leaving 13 bases of the junction unmatched. This CDR3 comprises 15 residues. In nucleotides, the CDR3 is TGCAGCGTTGGGACCGGGACAGGGGAGTCCGGGGGCTACACCTTC. It specifies CSVGTGTGESGGYTF.

This clonotype was counted a few times. The V and J genes are TRBV6-1 and TRBJ2-7; 9 bases agree with TRBD1. Losses at the gene ends were 4 bases for V and 1 base for J; bases not matched to a gene: 2. The CDR3 contains 14 residues. The V gene's germline CDR1 is MNHNS and CDR2 SASEGT. Written as DNA, the CDR3 is TGTGCCAGCAGTGGGGACAGGGTTTCCTACGAGCAGTACTTC. This sequence encodes CASSGDRVSYEQYF.

This clonotype was observed at least ten times. This chain links TRBV3-1 with TRBJ2-3; D is undetermined. The germline V and J ends were trimmed by 4 bases and 3 bases, with 11 bases remaining between them. CDR1 is LGHDT and CDR2 is YNNKEL in the germline V gene (reference sequence). This CDR3 is built from 14 residues. CDR3 nucleotides: TGTGCCAGCAGCCCCTCCCCGGGTACAGATACGCAGTATTTT. Its protein product is CASSPSPGTDTQYF.

This clonotype has just one count. The chain links TRBV18 to TRBJ1-1; TRBD1 matches 7 bases. The J segment lost 2 bases and the V segment lost 8 bases, leaving 11 bases of the junction unmatched. Germline V CDR1 and CDR2: KGHSH, LQKENI. The CDR3 length is 15 residues. The CDR3 bases are TGTGCCAGCAGCGAGGACAGGCGGGGCAACACTGAAGCTTTCTTT. This codes for CASSEDRRGNTEAFF.